These 19 T cell receptor beta chains originate from one sample sequenced in a study of blood T cell repertoires in COVID-19. Clones were read by immunoSEQ multiplex PCR, and TCRdb kept only the in-frame ones, dropping some. Of a few hundred thousand clones in the sample, over 75% are singletons; the top ten hold 3.5% to 5%. The specimen was PBMCs or T cells enriched from blood (not recorded which). These receptors all stem from a young man who had recovered from COVID-19.

This clone was detected only once. The V and J genes are TRBV2 and TRBJ1-2; D possibly corresponds to TRBD1 (5 bases). The CDR3 spans 13 residues. In germline, CDR1 is SNHLY, CDR2 FYNNEI. With 5 bases removed from V and 3 bases from J, the gap between germline ends came to 10 bases. In DNA form, the CDR3 reads TGTGCCAGCAGTACCGACAGTTACTATGGCTACACCTTC. Amino acids: CASSTDSYYGYTF.

This chain links TRBV2 with TRBJ1-3; the match to TRBD1 covers 10 bases. CDR3 length: 15 amino acids. Germline loops: CDR1 SNHLY, CDR2 FYNNEI. V was clipped by 11 bases and J by 4 bases; unmatched bases: 11. The CDR3 reads CAGSSGQGLGNTIYF. The DNA for the CDR3 is TGTGCCGGCTCCTCGGGACAGGGGTTGGGAAACACCATATATTTT.

This clone was seen a single time. V and J are TRBV28 and TRBJ2-7, with TRBD2 matching 9 bases. Germline loops: CDR1 MDHEN, CDR2 SYDVKM. V was clipped by 2 bases and J by 4 bases; unmatched bases: 3. CDR3 length equals 14 residues. CDR3 bases: TGTGCCAGCAGTTTAGCGGGGGGGTGGTACGAGCAGTACTTC. It specifies CASSLAGGWYEQYF.

The rearrangement joins TRBV10-2 to TRBJ2-4; 11 nucleotides align to TRBD2. The germline V gene has CDR1 WSHSY and CDR2 SAAADI. This CDR3 region has 13 residues. The ends lost 6 bases at V and 9 bases at J; junction bases unmatched: 4. The DNA of the CDR3 is TGCGCCAGCAGACTAGCGGGAGTGGGCATTCAGTACTTC. Amino acid sequence: CASRLAGVGIQYF.

The chain is built from TRBV5-8 and TRBJ2-3; maybe TRBD1 (6 bases). The CDR3 runs to 18 residues. CDR1 and CDR2 (germline): SGHTS, YDEGEE. Trimming left V 0 bases short and J 2 bases short, with 19 bases between. The CDR3 nucleotides are TGTGCCAGCAGCTTGGCCCTCAAGGGCCAGGGGTACACAGATACGCAGTATTTT. Protein product: CASSLALKGQGYTDTQYF.

The V gene is TRBV7-2, the J gene TRBJ2-5; D perhaps matches TRBD2 (6 bases). Germline V gene data show CDR1 as SGHTA and CDR2 as FQGNSA. The CDR3 contains 14 residues. The ends were cut back, 2 bases at V and 5 bases at J, with 12 bases in the middle. CDR3 region: CASSLRGNGETQYF. The CDR3 DNA sequence: TGTGCCAGCAGCTTACGGGGGAACGGGGAGACCCAGTACTTC.

The chain recombines TRBV5-6 with TRBJ1-2, with no clear D. In germline, CDR1 is SGHDT, CDR2 YYEEEE. The CDR3 loop spans 14 amino acids. The germline V and J ends were trimmed by 0 bases and 4 bases, with 10 bases remaining between them. In DNA form, the CDR3 reads TGTGCCAGCAGCTTGGTTTCAGTCAGCTATGGCTACACCTTC. Translation: CASSLVSVSYGYTF.

A few counts support this clone. The V and J genes are TRBV11-2 and TRBJ1-1, with 7 nucleotides matching TRBD1. Trimming took 1 base from V and 7 from J; bases not matched to a gene: 9. The CDR3 has 15 amino acids. Germline V gene sequence: CDR1 SGHAT, CDR2 FQNNGV. This CDR3 is CASSLAPGGMDEAFF. The CDR3 DNA follows: TGTGCCAGCAGCTTAGCCCCAGGGGGAATGGATGAAGCTTTCTTT.

J is TRBJ1-2 and V is TRBV4-2, with 10 bases lining up with TRBD1. Trimming cost V 3 bases and J 6 bases; bases outside gene matches: 7. The CDR3 consists of 15 residues. In germline, CDR1 is LGHNA, CDR2 YNFKEQ. CDR3 bases: TGTGCCAGCAGCCAGCGGACAGGGGGATTTCATGGCTACACCTTC. Protein sequence: CASSQRTGGFHGYTF.

This sequence joins TRBV28 and TRBJ1-6; the match to TRBD1 covers 7 bases. The trim removed 0 bases at V and 9 bases at J, leaving 8 bases unmatched. The CDR3 contains 16 residues. Germline V gene data show CDR1 as MDHEN and CDR2 as SYDVKM. The CDR3 region is CASSLWGTAGGSPLHF. CDR3 in DNA: TGTGCCAGCAGTTTATGGGGGACAGCGGGAGGTTCACCCCTCCACTTT.

The chain couples TRBV28 to TRBJ2-1; 10 nucleotides line up with TRBD2. Germline-derived CDR1 and CDR2 are MDHEN and SYDVKM. Trimming at V came to 5 bases and at J to 9 bases, leaving 16 bases not matched to a gene. This CDR3 contains 17 residues. CDR3 bases: TGTGCCAGCAGTCCGTCTAAAGCGGGGGGGCGGTTCATTGAGCAGTTCTTC. Amino acid sequence: CASSPSKAGGRFIEQFF.

The chain joins TRBV14 to TRBJ2-1, with 10 bases fitting TRBD1. The CDR3 length is 15 residues. V dropped 2 bases and J dropped 8; count of bases not matched to a gene: 6. Germline V CDR1 and CDR2: SGHDN, FVKESK. CDR3 nucleotide sequence: TGTGCCAGCAGCCAAACCTGGGACAGGGGCGATGAGCAGTTCTTC. Its translation is CASSQTWDRGDEQFF.

The rearrangement links TRBV10-2 to TRBJ2-5; 7 positions agree with TRBD2. Germline V gives CDR1 WSHSY, CDR2 SAAADI. Losses at the gene ends were 6 bases for V and 5 bases for J; bases not matched to a gene: 9. This CDR3 is built from 14 residues. CDR3 loop: CASRRGLEAETQYF. In DNA, the CDR3 is TGCGCCAGCAGAAGAGGACTAGAGGCGGAGACCCAGTACTTC.

This chain uses TRBV28 with TRBJ1-2, with unresolved D. In germline, CDR1 is MDHEN, CDR2 SYDVKM. V shed 6 bases and J shed 4 bases, with 15 bases lying between them. This CDR3 has 14 amino acids. The CDR3 DNA reads as TGTGCCAGCAGCCTAGGTCCCCTGGGCTATGGCTACACCTTC. This codes for CASSLGPLGYGYTF.

The chain uses TRBV4-2 and TRBJ1-2, with no clear D. With 4 bases removed from V and 4 bases from J, the gap between germline ends came to 25 bases. The CDR3 contains 18 residues. Germline V gives CDR1 LGHNA, CDR2 YNFKEQ. For the CDR3, the DNA is TGTGCCAGCAGCCCCCGATTCCAGGTCCTCCCCGGAAGCTATGGCTACACCTTC. This codes for CASSPRFQVLPGSYGYTF.

The chain is built from TRBV28 and TRBJ2-7; D gene uncertain. The V gene lost 5 bases and the J gene lost 5 bases, with 13 bases spanning the gap. CDR3 size: 13 residues. Looked up from germline, CDR1 is MDHEN and CDR2 is SYDVKM. CDR3 sequence: CASSPPPLHEQYF. The CDR3 DNA is TGTGCCAGCAGTCCCCCACCACTCCACGAGCAGTACTTC. The whole variable domain, remainder taken from reference TRBV28 and TRBJ2-7, is DVKVTQSSRYLVKRTGEKVFLECVQDMDHENMFWYRQDPGLGLRLIYFSYDVKMKEKGDIPEGYSVSREKKERFSLILESASTNQTSMYLCASSPPPLHEQYFGPGTRLTVT.

The V gene is TRBV6-1, the J gene TRBJ2-5; D gene uncertain. V lost 6 bases to trimming and J lost 2 bases, with 16 bases between them. CDR1 and CDR2 (germline): MNHNS, SASEGT. This CDR3 contains 15 residues. CDR3 coding DNA: TGTGCCAGCAGCCTGGGCCAGACATCTCAAGAGACCCAGTACTTC. Its protein product is CASSLGQTSQETQYF.

The chain uses TRBV7-2 and TRBJ2-1; TRBD1 matches 9 bases. Germline CDR1 is SGHTA and CDR2 is FQGNSA. J was trimmed by 3 bases and V by 1 base; bases with no gene match: 1. The CDR3 totals 15 residues. The CDR3 DNA follows: TGTGCCAGCAGCTTAGGGACAGGGGTCTACAATGAGCAGTTCTTC. Translating it yields CASSLGTGVYNEQFF.

Points on this clone: The sample contains more than one DNA sequence encoding this CDR3. The chain carries TRBV6-4 and TRBJ2-3, with D possibly matching TRBD1 (7 bases). This CDR3 has 15 residues. Germline-derived CDR1 and CDR2 are MRHNA and SNTAGT. Between the trimmed V and J ends, which lost 3 bases and 5 bases, there was a span of 15 bases. CDR3 sequence (DNA): TGTGCCAGCAGTGAAGGCGGGCAGGGGGGAGATACGCAGTATTTT. This translates into CASSEGGQGGDTQYF.